What follows is one T cell receptor beta chain and its context. Its antigen is as yet unknown. This specimen belongs to a study of glioma-infiltrating T cells after dendritic cell vaccination. The wider study: Samples are from glioblastoma patients in Phase I and II dendritic cell vaccine trials.

Study-wide findings and caveats: Higher pretreatment TIL content predicted longer progression-free time and survival.

Input was 2 ug genomic DNA, or all available if less. The PCR used 60 V beta and 13 J beta primers. Here immunoSEQ multiplex PCR was the method, and the copy in TCRdb shows in-frame clones only, minus some. The table lists over 90,000 clones, approximately 80% of them singletons. The time point: after dendritic cell vaccination, including at tumor progression/relapse. CDR1 is MNHNS and CDR2 is SASEGT in the germline V gene. The junction had 6 bases not matched to a gene; V was cut back by 0 bases and J by 5 bases. This CDR3 has 16 amino acids. The sample was blood, taken after dendritic cell vaccination. This receptor was obtained from a human donor with glioblastoma. The V and J genes are TRBV6-1 and TRBJ1-5, with 8 nucleotides matching TRBD1. The CDR3 region is CASSEAMDRVDQPQHF. CDR3 DNA sequence: TGTGCCAGCAGTGAAGCGATGGACAGGGTTGATCAGCCCCAGCATTTT.